The 28 T cell receptor beta chains in this list originate from one sample, sequenced in a study of OX40 agonist ivuxolimab in advanced cancers. Some clones are missing from TCRdb's copy, which holds only in-frame ones; the method was immunoSEQ multiplex PCR. The repertoire consists of about 100,000 clones, with 70% to 90% occurring once and the leading ten covering about 0.15%. The sample was CD4+ or CD8+ T cells sorted from blood, taken in a trial of the OX40 agonist ivuxolimab. The source is an adult with an advanced solid tumor such as melanoma, head and neck, liver or kidney cancer.

The gene calls are TRBV5-6 and TRBJ2-2; 10 bases line up with TRBD2. The length of the CDR3 is 16 residues. From germline, CDR1 is SGHDT and CDR2 YYEEEE. V lost 3 bases and J lost 0; bases outside the gene matches: 2. The CDR3 nucleotides read TGTGCCAGCAGCTCACTAGCGGGGCCGAACACCGGGGAGCTGTTTTTT. It encodes CASSSLAGPNTGELFF.

The chain couples TRBV6-1 to TRBJ1-2; D not resolved. V was cut by 2 bases and J by 7 bases, with 14 bases left in between. The length of the CDR3 is 14 residues. Germline-derived CDR1 and CDR2 are MNHNS and SASEGT. The CDR3 DNA follows: TGTGCCAGCAGTGAAATACCCCTAGGCGGTGGCTACACCTTC. Protein sequence: CASSEIPLGGGYTF.

The table lists this clone with a count of one. This chain links TRBV28 with TRBJ2-7; unclear D gene. The V gene's germline CDR1 is MDHEN and CDR2 SYDVKM. The CDR3 is 12 amino acids. V dropped 4 bases and J dropped 4 bases, with 8 bases sitting between them. The CDR3 DNA sequence: TGTGCCAGCAGTTCTCGCTTATACGAGCAGTACTTC. This sequence encodes CASSSRLYEQYF.

V is TRBV28 and J is TRBJ2-7; TRBD2 agrees at 7 bases. The CDR3 is 15 amino acids. V lost 6 bases to trimming and J lost 0 bases; unmatched junction nucleotides: 8. CDR1 and CDR2 from the germline V gene are MDHEN and SYDVKM. CDR3 amino acids: CASRASGLSSYEQYF. The CDR3 DNA follows: TGTGCCAGCAGGGCTAGCGGACTGAGCTCCTACGAGCAGTACTTC.

This chain connects TRBV30 to TRBJ1-2; 9 bases match TRBD1. The CDR3 is 14 amino acids. The J segment lost 4 bases and the V segment lost 4 bases, leaving 7 bases of the junction unmatched. In germline, CDR1 is GTSNPN, CDR2 SVGIG (reference sequence). The CDR3 sequence is CAWNRDRDIYGYTF. CDR3 in DNA: TGTGCCTGGAACCGGGACAGGGACATCTATGGCTACACCTTC.

The rearrangement joins TRBV5-1 to TRBJ1-2; D is uncertain. The V gene's germline CDR1 is SGHRS and CDR2 YFSETQ. Trimming pared 4 bases from V and 1 base from J, leaving 8 bases between. The CDR3 loop spans 13 amino acids. The DNA for the CDR3 is TGCGCCAGCAGCCTACAGAGTAACTATGGCTACACCTTC. Encoded protein: CASSLQSNYGYTF. Full variable domain (rest looked up from reference TRBV5-1 and TRBJ1-2): KAGVTQTPRYLIKTRGQQVTLSCSPISGHRSVSWYQQTPGQGLQFLFEYFSETQRNKGNFPGRFSGRQFSNSRSEMNVSTLELGDSALYLCASSLQSNYGYTFGSGTRLTVV.

The rearrangement uses TRBV5-4 and TRBJ1-2; weak D call: TRBD1 (6 bases). Looked up from germline, CDR1 is SGHNT and CDR2 is YYREEE (reference sequence). With 1 base removed from V and 8 bases from J, the gap between germline ends came to 18 bases. CDR3 length: 15 amino acids. The CDR3: CASSLLGRGELGYTF. For the CDR3, the DNA is TGTGCCAGCAGCTTGTTGGGCAGGGGCGAGCTAGGCTACACCTTC.

This chain uses TRBV28 with TRBJ2-2, with a possible D match to TRBD2 (5 bases). Trimming removed 7 bases at V and 6 bases at J, with 21 bases between. The CDR3 consists of 16 residues. Germline V gene lookup returns CDR1 MDHEN and CDR2 SYDVKM. CDR3 region: CASNMVWGLRAGELFF. The CDR3 region has the DNA TGTGCCAGCAACATGGTTTGGGGATTGCGGGCCGGGGAGCTGTTTTTT. Combining the CDR3 with reference TRBV28 and TRBJ2-2 gives the whole variable domain DVKVTQSSRYLVKRTGEKVFLECVQDMDHENMFWYRQDPGLGLRLIYFSYDVKMKEKGDIPEGYSVSREKKERFSLILESASTNQTSMYLCASNMVWGLRAGELFFGEGSRLTVL.

This clone was seen once. Written as DNA, the CDR3 is TGTGCCATCAGTGAGTCCGGGACAGGGCATATTAATTCACCCCTCCACTTT. Amino acids: CAISESGTGHINSPLHF. The rearrangement uses TRBV10-3 and TRBJ1-6; TRBD1 aligns across 9 bases. Trimming at V came to 0 bases and at J to 6 bases, leaving 6 bases not matched to a gene. This CDR3 spans 17 amino acids. CDR1 is ENHRY and CDR2 is SYGVKD in the germline V gene.

This chain uses TRBV6-1 with TRBJ2-1; 11 nucleotides agree with TRBD2. Per the germline V gene, CDR1 is MNHNS and CDR2 is SASEGT. Germline trimming cut 2 bases from V and 7 bases from J; bases unmatched to any gene: 22. The CDR3 is 21 amino acids. The CDR3 nucleotides read TGTGCCAGCAGTGAAAAGGTTCCGGGACTGATAGCGGGAGGGCGGGGGAATGAGCAGTTCTTC. It is translated as CASSEKVPGLIAGGRGNEQFF.

The chain links TRBV5-1 to TRBJ2-2; 9 positions agree with TRBD1. Trimming removed 7 bases from V and 6 bases from J; junction bases left unmatched: 10. Germline-derived CDR1 and CDR2 are SGHRS and YFSETQ. The CDR3 covers 15 residues. The CDR3 region is CASGTQQGASGELFF. The CDR3 DNA follows: TGCGCCAGCGGAACTCAACAGGGGGCCTCCGGGGAGCTGTTTTTT.

V gene TRBV4-2 combines with J gene TRBJ2-3, with 12 bases matching TRBD2. Looked up from germline, CDR1 is LGHNA and CDR2 is YNFKEQ. The trim removed 0 bases at V and 2 bases at J, leaving 3 bases unmatched. The CDR3 is 17 amino acids. In DNA form, the CDR3 reads TGTGCCAGCAGCCAAGACGGGACTAGCGGGCACACAGATACGCAGTATTTT. Translating gives CASSQDGTSGHTDTQYF.

The chain carries TRBV5-1 and TRBJ1-2; D may be TRBD1 (5 bases). The CDR3 totals 16 residues. Between the trimmed V and J ends, which lost 2 bases and 7 bases, there was a span of 21 bases. Germline values: CDR1 SGHRS, CDR2 YFSETQ. In nucleotides, the CDR3 is TGCGCCAGCAGCTTCGAGGTTTCAGGGAGGTCAGGTGGCTACACCTTC. Translated: CASSFEVSGRSGGYTF.

CDR3 region: CASSLEGRSGNTIYF. For the CDR3, the DNA is TGTGCCAGCAGCTTAGAAGGGCGCTCTGGAAACACCATATATTTT. V is TRBV7-2 and J is TRBJ1-3; D remains unclear. The V end lost 1 base, the J end lost 0 bases, and 7 bases lay between the germline ends. There are 15 residues in the CDR3. In germline, CDR1 is SGHTA, CDR2 FQGNSA.

The V call is TRBV4-2, the J call TRBJ1-1, with D possibly being TRBD1 (6 bases). CDR3 length: 18 amino acids. Deletions cut 0 bases from V and 0 bases from J, with 17 bases between. Looked up from germline, CDR1 is LGHNA and CDR2 is YNFKEQ. The CDR3 loop is CASSQDLPGQTMNTEAFF. Here the CDR3 DNA reads TGTGCCAGCAGCCAAGATCTCCCCGGACAGACCATGAACACTGAAGCTTTCTTT.

The chain joins TRBV10-3 to TRBJ2-7; a possible D gene is TRBD1 (8 bases). The CDR3 covers 19 residues. Germline V gives CDR1 ENHRY, CDR2 SYGVKD. V was clipped by 4 bases and J by 4 bases, with 29 bases between them. CDR3 nucleotide sequence: TGTGCCATCAGTGGCCGTTCCGGGTGGCAGGGGGCGCGGGGGTACGAGCAGTACTTC. Its translation is CAISGRSGWQGARGYEQYF.

The chain employs TRBV5-1 and TRBJ1-4; D gene unclear. Germline CDR1 is SGHRS and CDR2 is YFSETQ. The CDR3 runs 14 residues. Trimming stripped 2 bases from V and 6 bases from J, with 11 bases between. The CDR3 loop reads CASSLSGRDEKLFF. The CDR3 bases are TGCGCCAGCAGCTTATCCGGGAGAGATGAAAAACTGTTTTTT. Full variable domain (remainder filled in from reference TRBV5-1 and TRBJ1-4): KAGVTQTPRYLIKTRGQQVTLSCSPISGHRSVSWYQQTPGQGLQFLFEYFSETQRNKGNFPGRFSGRQFSNSRSEMNVSTLELGDSALYLCASSLSGRDEKLFFGSGTQLSVL.

The CDR3 loop reads CASSYFGSANYGYTF. Written as DNA, the CDR3 is TGTGCCAGCAGTTACTTCGGCAGCGCTAACTATGGCTACACCTTC. The chain joins TRBV6-6 to TRBJ1-2; D gene ambiguous. There are 15 residues in the CDR3. Germline CDR1 and CDR2: MNHNY and SVGAGI (reference sequence). V lost 1 base and J 0 bases, leaving 9 bases between the germline ends.

CDR3 in DNA: TGCGCCAGCAGCTTAGCGGGGTCACAACAAGAGACCCAGTACTTC. Residues: CASSLAGSQQETQYF. J is TRBJ2-5 and V is TRBV5-1; 7 nucleotides agree with TRBD2. The germline V gene encodes CDR1 SGHRS and CDR2 YFSETQ. This CDR3 region has 15 residues. V lost 2 bases and J lost 2; bases outside the gene matches: 6.

The chain joins TRBV4-1 to TRBJ2-1, with TRBD2 identical over 12 bases. Germline CDR1 reads MGHRA; CDR2 reads YSYEKL. J lost 6 bases, V lost 1 base, and 7 bases had no gene match. This CDR3 comprises 17 residues. The CDR3 loop reads CASSQVGLAGGTNEQFF. The CDR3 DNA follows: TGCGCCAGCAGCCAAGTAGGTCTAGCGGGGGGGACCAATGAGCAGTTCTTC.

V and J are TRBV30 and TRBJ2-5; D call uncertain. Trimming removed 0 bases at V and 5 bases at J, with 10 bases between. The CDR3 loop spans 13 amino acids. Germline V gene lookup returns CDR1 GTSNPN and CDR2 SVGIG (reference sequence). The CDR3 nucleotides are TGTGCCTGGAGTGTATTAGAAGGCGAGACCCAGTACTTC. It encodes CAWSVLEGETQYF.

The chain recombines TRBV15 with TRBJ2-2, with D tentatively TRBD2 (6 bases). Germline CDR1 LNHNV, CDR2 YYDKDF (reference sequence). Trimming shortened V by 4 bases and J by 6 bases, and 9 bases separated the two germline ends. The CDR3 has 13 residues. The CDR3: CATSIGGAGELFF. CDR3 DNA: TGTGCCACCAGCATCGGGGGAGCCGGGGAGCTGTTTTTT.

This chain connects TRBV2 to TRBJ2-3, with D hard to call. The CDR3 is 14 residues long. V lost 0 bases and J 6 bases, leaving 10 bases between the germline ends. The germline V gene encodes CDR1 SNHLY and CDR2 FYNNEI. In nucleotides, the CDR3 is TGTGCCAGCAGTGAAGCGACTCCTGTGGATACGCAGTATTTT. The encoded protein is CASSEATPVDTQYF.

The chain combines TRBV6-1 with TRBJ2-7, with D possibly being TRBD1 or TRBD2 (5 bases each). CDR3 size: 11 residues. V was shortened by 3 bases and J by 5 bases, with 5 bases between the two germline ends. The germline V gene has CDR1 MNHNS and CDR2 SASEGT. CDR3 residues: CASSEGDEQYF. CDR3 DNA sequence: TGTGCCAGCAGTGAGGGGGACGAGCAGTACTTC.

This chain joins TRBV5-1 and TRBJ2-3; the match to TRBD2 covers 14 bases. In germline, CDR1 is SGHRS, CDR2 YFSETQ. This CDR3 is built from 17 residues. The trim removed 3 bases at V and 5 bases at J, leaving 8 bases unmatched. The CDR3 bases are TGCGCCAGCAGCTACACCGGGACTAGCGGGGGTGGAGATACGCAGTATTTT. It specifies CASSYTGTSGGGDTQYF. Full variable domain (remainder filled in from reference TRBV5-1 and TRBJ2-3): KAGVTQTPRYLIKTRGQQVTLSCSPISGHRSVSWYQQTPGQGLQFLFEYFSETQRNKGNFPGRFSGRQFSNSRSEMNVSTLELGDSALYLCASSYTGTSGGGDTQYFGPGTRLTVL.

This chain's CDR3 is CASSGEGIHSPLHF. CDR3 coding DNA: TGTGCCAGCAGTGGTGAAGGGATCCATTCACCCCTCCACTTT. The rearrangement uses TRBV6-6 and TRBJ1-6; D gene ambiguous. The ends were cut back, 5 bases at V and 8 bases at J, with 13 bases in the middle. This CDR3 has 14 residues. Germline V gene lookup returns CDR1 MNHNY and CDR2 SVGAGI (reference sequence).

This clone has a handful of counts. The chain combines TRBV28 with TRBJ1-5, with D unclear. V shed 7 bases and J shed 4 bases, with 11 bases lying between them. CDR1 is MDHEN, CDR2 SYDVKM, per germline. The CDR3 has 13 amino acids. The DNA for the CDR3 is TGTGCCAGCACGGTTCTCGTTAATCAGCCCCAGCATTTT. Encoded protein: CASTVLVNQPQHF. Complete variable domain (other parts from reference TRBV28 and TRBJ1-5): DVKVTQSSRYLVKRTGEKVFLECVQDMDHENMFWYRQDPGLGLRLIYFSYDVKMKEKGDIPEGYSVSREKKERFSLILESASTNQTSMYLCASTVLVNQPQHFGDGTRLSIL.

The V call is TRBV29-1, the J call TRBJ1-1, with D uncertain. CDR1 is SQVTM and CDR2 is ANQGSEA in the germline V gene. CDR3 length equals 13 residues. Trimming took 7 bases from V and 5 from J, leaving 17 bases between them. CDR3 sequence: CSARTGSRTEAFF. The CDR3 region has the DNA TGCAGCGCCCGGACGGGCTCCAGGACTGAAGCTTTCTTT.